These 3 T cell receptor beta chains originate from one sample sequenced in a study of blood T cell repertoires in COVID-19. Assay: immunoSEQ multiplex PCR; the TCRdb copy retains only in-frame clones and omits some. The sample lists about 150,000 clones, roughly 90% occurring once. Sequenced: peripheral blood. The receptor source for this set is a man aged 60 to 69 with active or convalescent COVID-19.

The chain carries TRBV7-3 and TRBJ2-3; the match to TRBD1 covers 7 bases. V gave up 2 bases and J gave up 4 bases; unmatched junction bases: 12. This CDR3 has 17 amino acids. The germline CDR1 and CDR2 sequences are SGHTA and FQGTGA. The CDR3 sequence: CASSLGTDPQIADTQYF. Written as DNA, the CDR3 is TGTGCCAGCAGCTTAGGGACAGACCCGCAAATCGCAGATACGCAGTATTTT. The variable domain in full, completed from reference TRBV7-3 and TRBJ2-3, reads GAGVSQTPSNKVTEKGKYVELRCDPISGHTALYWYRQSLGQGPEFLIYFQGTGAADDSGLPNDRFFAVRPEGSVSTLKIQRTERGDSAVYLCASSLGTDPQIADTQYFGPGTRLTVL.

The CDR3 region has the DNA TGTGCCAGCAGTTCTTACAGGACCAATCAGCCCCAGCATTTT. Its translation: CASSSYRTNQPQHF. This chain uses TRBV6-5 with TRBJ1-5; possibly TRBD1 for D (5 bases). Germline lookup yields CDR1 MNHEY and CDR2 SVGAGI. V shed 4 bases and J shed 3 bases, with 10 bases lying between them. This CDR3 region has 14 residues.

This rearrangement joins TRBV2 to TRBJ1-1; D gene unclear. The germline gives CDR1 SNHLY, CDR2 FYNNEI. CDR3 length: 13 amino acids. The V end lost 6 bases, the J end lost 0 bases, and 8 bases lay between the germline ends. The CDR3: CASRRELNTEAFF. CDR3 DNA: TGTGCCAGCAGACGGGAACTGAACACTGAAGCTTTCTTT.